The rows below give T cell receptor beta chains drawn from one sample of a study of CD4+ T cells in melanoma. This table comes from immunoSEQ multiplex PCR, and its TCRdb copy is limited to in-frame clones, with some not included. The table lists around 15,000 clones, less than 70% of them singletons. Material for sequencing was cells from a culture (not recorded whether cultured in vitro). These receptors originate from a human donor with melanoma. Both conserved end residues are trimmed from each CDR3. The size field is filled for only some rows; it gives once, few, many or a size class.

v_call,j_call,clone_size,cdr3_aa
TRBV7-9,TRBJ2-3,.,ASRPNEGTRSPHTQY
TRBV11-1,TRBJ1-6,.,ASNGQWNSPLH
TRBV7-6,TRBJ1-2,few,ASSLGGSQGYT
TRBV30,TRBJ1-2,once,AWFAWGRSDGSGYT
TRBV6-1,TRBJ1-5,once,ASSVGTTGNQPQH
TRBV19,TRBJ1-2,medium-sized,ASSPDYSYGYT
TRBV21-1,TRBJ1-5,medium-sized,ASELRPGSNQPQH
TRBV5-6,TRBJ2-7,.,ASSTGDREEY
TRBV12-5,TRBJ2-5,.,ASGRGQGAETQY
TRBV2,TRBJ2-3,.,ASSRGGYTDTQY
TRBV7-9,TRBJ1-4,medium-sized,ASSDAGAGKLF
TRBV6-4,TRBJ1-1,.,ASSAGPHTEAF
TRBV19,TRBJ1-2,.,ASGTGTGGVYT
TRBV4-1,TRBJ1-1,few,ASSRRENTEAF
TRBV6-1,TRBJ2-2,.,ASTQRVEGELF
TRBV30,TRBJ1-5,medium-sized,AWSGRTGDFNQPQH
TRBV14,TRBJ1-2,.,ASSPQQGIGGYT
TRBV5-8,TRBJ2-3,once,ASSSGGRLTDTQY
TRBV6-5,TRBJ2-7,.,ASRTGTGGYEQY
TRBV7-9,TRBJ2-5,few,ASSSNPGDRGETQY
TRBV4-1,TRBJ1-4,.,ASSQVRGALGEKLF
TRBV10-2,TRBJ1-5,once,ASSSQGNQPQH
TRBV7-9,TRBJ2-5,.,ASTYSGAGKTQY
TRBV19,TRBJ2-2,.,ASIRTGEPSFGELF
TRBV15,TRBJ1-5,.,ATSRDPGQPQH
TRBV28,TRBJ1-2,.,ASSLLAGLGYT
TRBV6-5,TRBJ1-2,few,ASRHDRGMGGYT
TRBV5-4,TRBJ1-2,.,ASSLFTSGYT
TRBV5-1,TRBJ2-7,few,ASSRGGQGRYEQY
TRBV19,TRBJ2-5,.,ASSIRPDRGSAETQY
TRBV6-5,TRBJ1-3,.,ASSYDGGNTIY
TRBV6-1,TRBJ1-3,few,ASSAVGAGNTIY
TRBV5-1,TRBJ2-3,few,ASSPQAGGVNTQY
TRBV4-1,TRBJ2-7,few,ASSQQASSYEQY
TRBV30,TRBJ2-5,.,AWGRYKGQETQY
TRBV7-8,TRBJ2-3,few,ASRSLLTDTQY
TRBV2,TRBJ2-2,once,ASSEGGAGGRRELF
TRBV10-2,TRBJ1-6,few,ASNRADSPLH
TRBV28,TRBJ1-2,.,ASSSNYGYT
TRBV7-9,TRBJ1-1,few,ASSLDGTMNTEAF
TRBV5-1,TRBJ1-2,.,ASSLGTGYYGYT
TRBV6-1,TRBJ2-7,.,ASSLEAGANYEQY
TRBV5-1,TRBJ2-3,medium-sized,ASPDDDTQY
TRBV7-9,TRBJ2-1,.,ASSSGLTGGLF
TRBV6-5,TRBJ1-5,.,ASRRGQASNQPQH
TRBV11-2,TRBJ1-4,.,ASSFSGSNEKLF
TRBV5-4,TRBJ2-2,.,ASSFKGIGELF
TRBV7-9,TRBJ2-3,.,ASSPRGPSTDTQY
TRBV2,TRBJ2-3,few,ATSTSGGFSDTQY
TRBV4-2,TRBJ2-1,.,ASSLQTGKRNEQF
TRBV5-4,TRBJ1-3,.,ASSAPTGSGNTIY
TRBV27,TRBJ2-6,.,ASAPGQRYSGANVLT
TRBV7-9,TRBJ1-5,.,ASSATGPGNQPQH
TRBV5-1,TRBJ1-4,.,ASSTNRGPGNEKLF
TRBV14,TRBJ2-7,large,ASSQVWRGRLAEQY
TRBV7-9,TRBJ2-1,.,ASSRGGANNEQF
TRBV30,TRBJ1-5,.,AWSVGYGQPQH
TRBV6-1,TRBJ1-1,.,ASRTQGFITEAF
TRBV6-1,TRBJ2-7,.,ASSEPTRRTAEQY